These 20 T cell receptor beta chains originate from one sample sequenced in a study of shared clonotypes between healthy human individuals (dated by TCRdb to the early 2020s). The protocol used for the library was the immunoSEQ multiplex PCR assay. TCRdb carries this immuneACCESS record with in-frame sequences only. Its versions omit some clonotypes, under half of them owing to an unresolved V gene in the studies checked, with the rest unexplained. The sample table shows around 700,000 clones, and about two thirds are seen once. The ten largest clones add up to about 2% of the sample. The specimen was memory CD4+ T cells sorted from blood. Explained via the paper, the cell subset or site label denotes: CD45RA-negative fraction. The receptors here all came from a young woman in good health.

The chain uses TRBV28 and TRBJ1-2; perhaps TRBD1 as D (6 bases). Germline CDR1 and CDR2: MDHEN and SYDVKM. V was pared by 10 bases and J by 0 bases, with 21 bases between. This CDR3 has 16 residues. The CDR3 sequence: CATMVIGTLPNYGYTF. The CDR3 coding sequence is TGTGCCACCATGGTGATCGGGACACTCCCTAACTATGGCTACACCTTC.

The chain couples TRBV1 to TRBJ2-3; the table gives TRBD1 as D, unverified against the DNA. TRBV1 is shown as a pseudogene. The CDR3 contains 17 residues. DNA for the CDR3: TGCACCAGCAGCCAAGGGGACAGGGGATATTGGGCAGATACGCAGTATTTT. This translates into CTSSQGDRGYWADTQYF.

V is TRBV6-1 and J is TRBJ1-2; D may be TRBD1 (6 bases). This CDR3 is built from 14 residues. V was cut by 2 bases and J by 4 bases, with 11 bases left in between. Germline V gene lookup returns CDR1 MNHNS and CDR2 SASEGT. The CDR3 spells CASSEWGATYGYTF. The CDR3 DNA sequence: TGTGCCAGCAGTGAATGGGGGGCAACCTATGGCTACACCTTC.

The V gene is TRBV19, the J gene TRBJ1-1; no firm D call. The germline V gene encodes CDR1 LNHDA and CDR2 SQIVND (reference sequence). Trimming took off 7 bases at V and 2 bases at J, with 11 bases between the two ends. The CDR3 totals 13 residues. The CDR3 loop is CASMPQVNTEAFF. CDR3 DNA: TGTGCCAGTATGCCCCAGGTTAACACTGAAGCTTTCTTT.

DNA of the CDR3: TGTGCCAGCAGGGGGACTAGCGGGAGAACTGACTACAATGAGCAGTTCTTC. Translated: CASRGTSGRTDYNEQFF. The V gene is TRBV28, the J gene TRBJ2-1, with 14 bases identical to TRBD2. Germline CDR1 is MDHEN and CDR2 is SYDVKM. This CDR3 spans 17 amino acids. J gave up 3 bases and V 6 bases, and 7 bases lay outside the gene matches. Variable domain in full (rest from reference TRBV28 and TRBJ2-1): DVKVTQSSRYLVKRTGEKVFLECVQDMDHENMFWYRQDPGLGLRLIYFSYDVKMKEKGDIPEGYSVSREKKERFSLILESASTNQTSMYLCASRGTSGRTDYNEQFFGPGTRLTVL.

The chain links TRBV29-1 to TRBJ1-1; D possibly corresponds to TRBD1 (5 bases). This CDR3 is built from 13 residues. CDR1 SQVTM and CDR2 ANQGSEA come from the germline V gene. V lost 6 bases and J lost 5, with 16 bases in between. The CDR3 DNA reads TGCAGCGTCCCGCGGCAGGGCGTAACTGAAGCTTTCTTT. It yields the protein CSVPRQGVTEAFF.

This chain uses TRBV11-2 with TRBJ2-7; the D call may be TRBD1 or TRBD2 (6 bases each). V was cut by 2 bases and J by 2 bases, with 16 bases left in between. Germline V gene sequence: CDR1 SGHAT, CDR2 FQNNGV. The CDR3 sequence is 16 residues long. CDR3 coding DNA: TGTGCCAGCAGCTTATCCCATGGGGGGCTAGCCTACGAGCAGTACTTC. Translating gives CASSLSHGGLAYEQYF.

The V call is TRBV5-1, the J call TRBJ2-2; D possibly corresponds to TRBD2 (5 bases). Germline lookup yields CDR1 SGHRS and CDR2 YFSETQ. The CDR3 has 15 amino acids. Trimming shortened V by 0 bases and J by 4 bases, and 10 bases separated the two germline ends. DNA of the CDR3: TGCGCCAGCAGCTTGGTAGGACTCACCACCGGGGAGCTGTTTTTT. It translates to CASSLVGLTTGELFF.

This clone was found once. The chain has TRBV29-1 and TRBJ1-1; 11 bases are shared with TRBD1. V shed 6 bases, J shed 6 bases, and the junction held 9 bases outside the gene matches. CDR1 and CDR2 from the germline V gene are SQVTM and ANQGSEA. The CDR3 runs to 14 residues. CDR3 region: CSVGTGGSRAEAFF. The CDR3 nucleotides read TGCAGCGTGGGGACAGGGGGGAGTCGGGCTGAAGCTTTCTTT.

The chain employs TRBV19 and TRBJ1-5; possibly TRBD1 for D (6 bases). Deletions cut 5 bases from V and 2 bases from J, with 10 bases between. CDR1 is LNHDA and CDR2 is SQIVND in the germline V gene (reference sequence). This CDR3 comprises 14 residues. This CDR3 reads CASSQDSRNQPQHF. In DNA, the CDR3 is TGTGCCAGTAGTCAGGACAGCCGCAATCAGCCCCAGCATTTT.

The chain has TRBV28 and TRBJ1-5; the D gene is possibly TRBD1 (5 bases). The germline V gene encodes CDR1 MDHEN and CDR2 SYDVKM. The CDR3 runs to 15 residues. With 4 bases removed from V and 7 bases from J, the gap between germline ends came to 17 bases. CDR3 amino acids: CASSSAGTGWQPQHF. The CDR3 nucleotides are TGTGCCAGCAGTTCGGCAGGGACGGGGTGGCAGCCCCAGCATTTT.

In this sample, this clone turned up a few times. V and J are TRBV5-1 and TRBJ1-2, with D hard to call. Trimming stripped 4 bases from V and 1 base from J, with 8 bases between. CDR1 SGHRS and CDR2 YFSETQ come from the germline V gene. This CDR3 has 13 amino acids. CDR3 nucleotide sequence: TGCGCCAGCAGCGCATCCAATAACTATGGCTACACCTTC. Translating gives CASSASNNYGYTF.

The CDR3 DNA sequence: TGTGCCAGCCAACAGGTCCCTCAGCCCCAGCATTTT. Encoded protein: CASQQVPQPQHF. This chain uses TRBV19 with TRBJ1-5, with D perhaps TRBD1 (5 bases). Germline V gene lookup returns CDR1 LNHDA and CDR2 SQIVND (reference sequence). V lost 9 bases, J lost 6 bases, and 12 bases lay in between. The CDR3 runs 12 residues.

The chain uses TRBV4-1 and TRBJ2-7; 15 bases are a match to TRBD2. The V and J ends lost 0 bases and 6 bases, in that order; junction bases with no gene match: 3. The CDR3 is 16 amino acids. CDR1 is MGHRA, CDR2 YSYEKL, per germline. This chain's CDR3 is CASSQERTSGRVEQYF. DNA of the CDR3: TGCGCCAGCAGCCAAGAAAGGACTAGCGGGAGGGTCGAGCAGTACTTC.

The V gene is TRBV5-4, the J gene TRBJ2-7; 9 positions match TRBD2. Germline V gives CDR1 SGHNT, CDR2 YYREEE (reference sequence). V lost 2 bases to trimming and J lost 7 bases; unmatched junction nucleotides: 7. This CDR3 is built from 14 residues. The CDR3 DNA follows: TGTGCCAGCAGCTTTTATTGGACTAGCGAAGAGCAGTACTTC. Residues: CASSFYWTSEEQYF. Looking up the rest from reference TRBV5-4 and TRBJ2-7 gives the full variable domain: ETGVTQSPTHLIKTRGQQVTLRCSSQSGHNTVSWYQQALGQGPQFIFQYYREEENGRGNFPPRFSGLQFPNYSSELNVNALELDDSALYLCASSFYWTSEEQYFGPGTRLTVT.

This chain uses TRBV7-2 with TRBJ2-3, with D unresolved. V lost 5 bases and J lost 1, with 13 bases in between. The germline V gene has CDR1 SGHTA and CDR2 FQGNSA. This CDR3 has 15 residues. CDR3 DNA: TGTGCCAGCAGCCTAACCAAGAGTCGCACAGATACGCAGTATTTT. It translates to CASSLTKSRTDTQYF.

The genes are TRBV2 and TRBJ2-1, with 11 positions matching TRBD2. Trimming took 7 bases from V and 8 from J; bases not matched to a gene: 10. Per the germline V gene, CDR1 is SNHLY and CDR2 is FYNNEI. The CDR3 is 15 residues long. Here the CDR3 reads CASTSTSGSKDEQFF. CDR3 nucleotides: TGTGCCAGCACCTCCACTAGCGGGAGCAAGGATGAGCAGTTCTTC.

The CDR3 is CASTTTATGTEAFF. As DNA, the CDR3 is TGTGCCAGTACTACGACAGCTACGGGCACTGAAGCTTTCTTT. The chain is built from TRBV19 and TRBJ1-1; D may be TRBD1 (5 bases). This CDR3 region has 14 residues. Germline V gene data show CDR1 as LNHDA and CDR2 as SQIVND (reference sequence). V gave up 7 bases and J gave up 4 bases, with 16 bases separating them.

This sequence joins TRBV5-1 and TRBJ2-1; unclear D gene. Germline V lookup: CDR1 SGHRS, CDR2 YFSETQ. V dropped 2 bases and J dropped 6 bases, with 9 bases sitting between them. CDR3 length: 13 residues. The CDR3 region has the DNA TGCGCCAGCAGCTTTTCGGCGGTCAATGAGCAGTTCTTC. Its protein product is CASSFSAVNEQFF. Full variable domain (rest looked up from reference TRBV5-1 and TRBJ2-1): KAGVTQTPRYLIKTRGQQVTLSCSPISGHRSVSWYQQTPGQGLQFLFEYFSETQRNKGNFPGRFSGRQFSNSRSEMNVSTLELGDSALYLCASSFSAVNEQFFGPGTRLTVL.

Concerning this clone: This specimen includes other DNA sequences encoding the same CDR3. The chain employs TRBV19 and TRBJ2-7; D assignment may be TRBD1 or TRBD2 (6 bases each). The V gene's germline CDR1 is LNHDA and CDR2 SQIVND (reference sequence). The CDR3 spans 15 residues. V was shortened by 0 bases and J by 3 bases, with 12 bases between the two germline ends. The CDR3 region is CASSIDRGLSYEQYF. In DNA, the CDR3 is TGTGCCAGTAGTATAGATCGGGGGCTCAGCTACGAGCAGTACTTC.